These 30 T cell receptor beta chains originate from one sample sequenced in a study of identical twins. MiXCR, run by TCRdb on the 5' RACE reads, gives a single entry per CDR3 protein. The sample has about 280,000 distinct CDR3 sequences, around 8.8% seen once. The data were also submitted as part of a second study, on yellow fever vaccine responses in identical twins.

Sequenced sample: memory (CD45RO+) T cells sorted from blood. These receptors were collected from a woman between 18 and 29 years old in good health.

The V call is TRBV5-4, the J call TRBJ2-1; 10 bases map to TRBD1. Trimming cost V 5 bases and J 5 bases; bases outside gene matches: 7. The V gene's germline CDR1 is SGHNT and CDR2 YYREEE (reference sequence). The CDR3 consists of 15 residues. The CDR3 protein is CASRPTGTGDNEQFF. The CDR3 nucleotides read TGTGCCAGCAGACCTACCGGGACAGGGGACAATGAGCAGTTCTTC.

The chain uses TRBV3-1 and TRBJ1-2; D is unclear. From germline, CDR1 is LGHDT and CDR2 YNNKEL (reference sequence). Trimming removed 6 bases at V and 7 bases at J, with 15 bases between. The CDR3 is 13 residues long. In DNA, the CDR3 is TGTGCCAGCAGTCCCGCCCAGACCCGTGGCTACACCTTC. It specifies CASSPAQTRGYTF.

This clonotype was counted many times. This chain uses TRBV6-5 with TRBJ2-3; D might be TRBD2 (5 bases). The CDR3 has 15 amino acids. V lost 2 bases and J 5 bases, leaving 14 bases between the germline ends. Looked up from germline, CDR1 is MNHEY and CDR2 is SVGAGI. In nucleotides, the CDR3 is TGTGCCAGCAGTTACGGGAGTGGGTTCGGAGATACGCAGTATTTT. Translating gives CASSYGSGFGDTQYF.

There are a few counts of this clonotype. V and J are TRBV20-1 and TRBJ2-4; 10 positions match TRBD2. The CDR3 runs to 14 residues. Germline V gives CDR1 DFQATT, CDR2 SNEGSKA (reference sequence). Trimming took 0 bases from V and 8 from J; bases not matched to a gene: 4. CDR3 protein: CSARDLAGGDIQYF. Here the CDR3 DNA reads TGCAGTGCTAGAGATTTAGCGGGAGGAGACATTCAGTACTTC.

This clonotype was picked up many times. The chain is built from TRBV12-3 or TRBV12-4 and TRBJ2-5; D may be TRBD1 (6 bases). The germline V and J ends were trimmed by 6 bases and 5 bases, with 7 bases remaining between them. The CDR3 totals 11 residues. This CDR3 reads CASSTGETQYF. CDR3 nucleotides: TGTGCCAGCAGCACAGGGGAGACCCAGTACTTC.

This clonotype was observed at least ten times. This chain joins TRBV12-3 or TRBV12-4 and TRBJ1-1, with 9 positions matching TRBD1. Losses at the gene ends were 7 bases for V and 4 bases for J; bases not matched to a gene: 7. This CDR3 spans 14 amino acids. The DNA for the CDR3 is TGTGCCAGCAATCACCCGGGACAGGGCACTGAAGCTTTCTTT. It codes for CASNHPGQGTEAFF.

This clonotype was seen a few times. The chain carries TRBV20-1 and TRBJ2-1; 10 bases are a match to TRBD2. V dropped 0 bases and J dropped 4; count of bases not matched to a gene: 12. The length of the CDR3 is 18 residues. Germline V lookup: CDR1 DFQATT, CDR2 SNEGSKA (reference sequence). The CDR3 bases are TGCAGTGCTAGAGATCCTACGGGCCAGCGGGGGGGTTACAATGAGCAGTTCTTC. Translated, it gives CSARDPTGQRGGYNEQFF.

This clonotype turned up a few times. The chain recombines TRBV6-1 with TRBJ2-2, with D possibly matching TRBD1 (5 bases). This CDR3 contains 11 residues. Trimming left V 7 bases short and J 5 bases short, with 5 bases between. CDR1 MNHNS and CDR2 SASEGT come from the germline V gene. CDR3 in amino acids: CASKGTGELFF. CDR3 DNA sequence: TGTGCCAGCAAGGGGACCGGGGAGCTGTTTTTT.

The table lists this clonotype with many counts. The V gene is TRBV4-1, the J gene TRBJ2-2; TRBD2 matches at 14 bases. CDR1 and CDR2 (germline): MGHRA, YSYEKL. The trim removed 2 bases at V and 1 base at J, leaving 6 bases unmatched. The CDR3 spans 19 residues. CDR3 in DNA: TGCGCCAGCAGCCAACGACTAGCGGGAGGGCCCGGGAACACCGGGGAGCTGTTTTTT. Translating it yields CASSQRLAGGPGNTGELFF.

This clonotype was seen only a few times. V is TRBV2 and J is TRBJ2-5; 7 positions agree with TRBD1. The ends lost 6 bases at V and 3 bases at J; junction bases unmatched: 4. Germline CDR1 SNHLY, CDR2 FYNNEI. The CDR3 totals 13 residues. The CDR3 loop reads CASSYTGEETQYF. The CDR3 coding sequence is TGTGCCAGCAGCTATACAGGGGAAGAGACCCAGTACTTC.

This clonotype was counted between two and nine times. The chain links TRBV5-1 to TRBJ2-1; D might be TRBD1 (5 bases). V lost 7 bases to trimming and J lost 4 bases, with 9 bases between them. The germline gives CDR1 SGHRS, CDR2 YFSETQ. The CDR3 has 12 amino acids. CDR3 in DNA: TGCGCCAGCGCAGGGAATTACAATGAGCAGTTCTTC. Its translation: CASAGNYNEQFF.

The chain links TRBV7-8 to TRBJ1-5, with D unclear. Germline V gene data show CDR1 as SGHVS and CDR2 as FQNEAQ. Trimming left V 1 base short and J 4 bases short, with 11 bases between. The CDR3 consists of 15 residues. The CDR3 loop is CASSLELRGNQPQHF. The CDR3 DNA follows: TGTGCCAGCAGCTTAGAACTTCGGGGTAATCAGCCCCAGCATTTT.

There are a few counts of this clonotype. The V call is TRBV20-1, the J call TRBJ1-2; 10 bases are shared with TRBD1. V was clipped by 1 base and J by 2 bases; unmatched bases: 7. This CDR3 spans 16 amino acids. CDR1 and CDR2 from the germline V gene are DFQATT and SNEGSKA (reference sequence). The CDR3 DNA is TGCAGTGCTAGAGCGTATGGGACAGGGGAGAACTATGGCTACACCTTC. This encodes CSARAYGTGENYGYTF.

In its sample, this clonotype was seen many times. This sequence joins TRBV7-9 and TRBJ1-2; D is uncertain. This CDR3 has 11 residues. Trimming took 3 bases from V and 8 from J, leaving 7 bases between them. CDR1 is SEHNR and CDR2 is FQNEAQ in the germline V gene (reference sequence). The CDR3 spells CASSFSGGYTF. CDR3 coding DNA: TGTGCCAGCAGCTTCAGCGGCGGCTACACCTTC.

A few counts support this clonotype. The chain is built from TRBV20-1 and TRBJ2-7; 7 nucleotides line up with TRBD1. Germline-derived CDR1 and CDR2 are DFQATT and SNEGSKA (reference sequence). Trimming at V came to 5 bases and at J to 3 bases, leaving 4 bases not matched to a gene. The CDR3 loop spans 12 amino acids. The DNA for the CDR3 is TGCAGTGCTCAAGACAGGGACTACGAGCAGTACGTC. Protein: CSAQDRDYEQYV.

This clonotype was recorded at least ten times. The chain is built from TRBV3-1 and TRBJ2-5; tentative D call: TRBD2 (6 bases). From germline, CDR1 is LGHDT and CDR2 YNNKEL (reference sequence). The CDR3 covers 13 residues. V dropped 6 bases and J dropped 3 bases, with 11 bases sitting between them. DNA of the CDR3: TGTGCCAGCAGTCCGTGGGGGGAAGAGACCCAGTACTTC. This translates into CASSPWGEETQYF.

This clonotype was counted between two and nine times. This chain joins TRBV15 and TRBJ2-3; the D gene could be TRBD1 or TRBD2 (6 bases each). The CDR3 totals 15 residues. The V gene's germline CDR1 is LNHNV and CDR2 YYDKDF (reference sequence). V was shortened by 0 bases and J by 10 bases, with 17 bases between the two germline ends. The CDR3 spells CATSRDGVRGQAQYF. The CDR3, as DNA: TGTGCCACCAGCAGAGATGGGGTTCGGGGGCAGGCGCAGTATTTT.

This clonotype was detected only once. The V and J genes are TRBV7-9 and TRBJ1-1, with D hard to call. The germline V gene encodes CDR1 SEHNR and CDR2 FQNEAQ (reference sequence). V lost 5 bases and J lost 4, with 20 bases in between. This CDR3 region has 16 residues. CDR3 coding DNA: TGTGCCAGCAGCCCCCCGGGCAGTCGATTGATCACTGAAGCTTTCTTT. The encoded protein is CASSPPGSRLITEAFF. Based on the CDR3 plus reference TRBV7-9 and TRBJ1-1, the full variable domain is DTGVSQNPRHKITKRGQNVTFRCDPISEHNRLYWYRQTLGQGPEFLTYFQNEAQLEKSRLLSDRFSAERPKGSFSTLEIQRTEQGDSAMYLCASSPPGSRLITEAFFGQGTRLTVV.

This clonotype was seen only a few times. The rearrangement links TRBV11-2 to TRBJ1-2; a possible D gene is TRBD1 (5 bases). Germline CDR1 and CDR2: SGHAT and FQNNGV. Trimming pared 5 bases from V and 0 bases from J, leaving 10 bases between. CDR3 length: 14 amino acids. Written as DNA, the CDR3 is TGTGCCAGCAGCGGGGGGTTATCTAACTATGGCTACACCTTC. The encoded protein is CASSGGLSNYGYTF.

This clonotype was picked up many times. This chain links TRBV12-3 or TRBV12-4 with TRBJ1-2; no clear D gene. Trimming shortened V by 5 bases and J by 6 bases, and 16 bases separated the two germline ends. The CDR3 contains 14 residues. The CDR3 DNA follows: TGTGCCAGCAGTCCTCCGGCAGGACCCCATGGCTACACCTTC. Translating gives CASSPPAGPHGYTF.

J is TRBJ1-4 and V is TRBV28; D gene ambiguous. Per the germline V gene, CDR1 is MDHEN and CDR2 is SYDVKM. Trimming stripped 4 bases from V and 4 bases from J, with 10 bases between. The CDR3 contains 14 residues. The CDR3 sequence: CASSSPGHNEKLFF. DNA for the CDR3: TGTGCCAGCAGTTCACCGGGCCATAATGAAAAACTGTTTTTT. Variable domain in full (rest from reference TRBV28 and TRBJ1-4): DVKVTQSSRYLVKRTGEKVFLECVQDMDHENMFWYRQDPGLGLRLIYFSYDVKMKEKGDIPEGYSVSREKKERFSLILESASTNQTSMYLCASSSPGHNEKLFFGSGTQLSVL.

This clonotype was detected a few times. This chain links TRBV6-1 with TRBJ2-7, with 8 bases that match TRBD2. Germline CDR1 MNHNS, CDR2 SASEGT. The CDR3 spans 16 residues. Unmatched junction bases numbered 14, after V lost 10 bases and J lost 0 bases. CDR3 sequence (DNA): TGTGCCAAAAATCTCGTCACTAGCGGAAGCTCCTACGAGCAGTACGTC. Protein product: CAKNLVTSGSSYEQYV.

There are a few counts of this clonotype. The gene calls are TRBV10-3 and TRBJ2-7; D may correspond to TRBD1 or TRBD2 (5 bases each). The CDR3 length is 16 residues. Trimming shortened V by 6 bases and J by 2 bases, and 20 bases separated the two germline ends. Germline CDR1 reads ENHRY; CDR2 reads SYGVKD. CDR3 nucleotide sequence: TGTGCCATCAGCGGGACGTACTCCGGCCATACCTACGAGCAGTACGTC. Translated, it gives CAISGTYSGHTYEQYV.

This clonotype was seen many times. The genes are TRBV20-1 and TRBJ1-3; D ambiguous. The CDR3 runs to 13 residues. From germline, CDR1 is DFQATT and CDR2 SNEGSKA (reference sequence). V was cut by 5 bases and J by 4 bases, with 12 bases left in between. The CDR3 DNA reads TGCAGTGCTTCCGGGGAATCGGGAAACACCATATATTTT. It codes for CSASGESGNTIYF.

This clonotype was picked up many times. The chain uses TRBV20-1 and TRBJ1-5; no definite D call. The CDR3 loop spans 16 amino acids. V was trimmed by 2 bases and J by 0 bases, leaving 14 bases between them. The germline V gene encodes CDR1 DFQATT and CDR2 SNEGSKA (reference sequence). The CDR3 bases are TGCAGTGCTAGACCGTCGGACGGAAATAGCAATCAGCCCCAGCATTTT. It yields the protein CSARPSDGNSNQPQHF.

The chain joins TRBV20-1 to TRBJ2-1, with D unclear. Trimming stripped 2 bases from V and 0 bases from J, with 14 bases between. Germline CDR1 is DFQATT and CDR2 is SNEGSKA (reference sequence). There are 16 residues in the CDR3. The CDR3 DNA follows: TGCAGTGCTAGAAAGGCGGCGACCGACTCCTACAATGAGCAGTTCTTC. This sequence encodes CSARKAATDSYNEQFF.

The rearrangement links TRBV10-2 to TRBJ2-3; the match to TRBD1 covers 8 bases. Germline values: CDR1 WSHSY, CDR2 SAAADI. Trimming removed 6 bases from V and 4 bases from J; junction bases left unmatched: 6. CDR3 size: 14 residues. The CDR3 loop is CASRTGTGADTQYF. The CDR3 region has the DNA TGCGCCAGCAGGACCGGGACAGGCGCAGATACGCAGTATTTT.

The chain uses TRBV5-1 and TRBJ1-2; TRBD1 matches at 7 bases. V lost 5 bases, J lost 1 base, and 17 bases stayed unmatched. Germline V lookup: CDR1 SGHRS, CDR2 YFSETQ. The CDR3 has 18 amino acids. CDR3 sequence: CASRITPDRRLHNYGYTF. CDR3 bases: TGCGCCAGCAGAATTACCCCGGACAGGCGGCTCCATAACTATGGCTACACCTTC.

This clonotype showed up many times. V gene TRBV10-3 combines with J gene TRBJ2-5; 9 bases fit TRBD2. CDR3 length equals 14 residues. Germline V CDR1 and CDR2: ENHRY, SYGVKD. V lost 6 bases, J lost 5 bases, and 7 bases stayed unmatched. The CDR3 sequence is CAIRAAGGPETQYF. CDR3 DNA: TGTGCCATCAGGGCAGCGGGGGGCCCGGAGACCCAGTACTTC.

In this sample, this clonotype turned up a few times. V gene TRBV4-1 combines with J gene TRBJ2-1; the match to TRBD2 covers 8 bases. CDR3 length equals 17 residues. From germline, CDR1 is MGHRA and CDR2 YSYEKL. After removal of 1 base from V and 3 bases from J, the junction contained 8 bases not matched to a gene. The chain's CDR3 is CASSQAPSGSLYNEQFF. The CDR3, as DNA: TGCGCCAGCAGCCAAGCACCGAGCGGGAGCCTCTACAATGAGCAGTTCTTC.